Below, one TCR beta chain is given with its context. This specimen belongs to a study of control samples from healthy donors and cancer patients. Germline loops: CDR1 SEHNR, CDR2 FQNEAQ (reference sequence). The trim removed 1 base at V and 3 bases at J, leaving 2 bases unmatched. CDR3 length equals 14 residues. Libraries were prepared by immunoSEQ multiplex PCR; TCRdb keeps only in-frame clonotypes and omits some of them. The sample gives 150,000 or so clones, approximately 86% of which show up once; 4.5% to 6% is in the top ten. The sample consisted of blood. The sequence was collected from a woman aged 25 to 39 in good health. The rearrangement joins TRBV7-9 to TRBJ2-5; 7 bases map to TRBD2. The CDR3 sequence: CASSLGGREETQYF. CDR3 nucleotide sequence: TGTGCCAGCAGCTTAGGGGGGAGGGAAGAGACCCAGTACTTC.